These 18 T cell receptor beta chains originate from one sample sequenced in a study of T cell changes during pregnancy in multiple sclerosis. Libraries were prepared by immunoSEQ multiplex PCR; TCRdb keeps only in-frame clonotypes and omits some of them. In the table there are 35,000 to 50,000 clones, approximately 90% of which are singletons. The source material was CD4+ T cells from peripheral blood mononuclear cells, sampled in the second trimester of pregnancy. The source is a female donor with multiple sclerosis, enrolled in a pregnancy study.

V gene TRBV4-3 combines with J gene TRBJ2-3, with D uncertain. V lost 0 bases to trimming and J lost 3 bases, with 7 bases between them. Per germline, CDR1 LGHNA and CDR2 YSLEER. The CDR3 consists of 14 residues. The CDR3 DNA reads TGCGCCAGCAGCCAAGAACGCTATACAGATACGCAGTATTTT. Its translation is CASSQERYTDTQYF.

The rearrangement joins TRBV6-6 to TRBJ1-2; no firm D call. V was trimmed by 6 bases and J by 4 bases, leaving 12 bases between them. The CDR3 covers 13 residues. The germline V gene encodes CDR1 MNHNY and CDR2 SVGAGI (reference sequence). CDR3 sequence (DNA): TGTGCCAGCAGGTTACCGGCGGTCTATGGCTACACCTTC. Encoded protein: CASRLPAVYGYTF.

The chain employs TRBV5-6 and TRBJ2-2; D ambiguous. CDR1 and CDR2 from the germline V gene are SGHDT and YYEEEE. The V and J ends lost 0 bases and 4 bases respectively, with 4 bases between them. This CDR3 has 13 amino acids. CDR3 residues: CASSLASTGELFF. CDR3 nucleotide sequence: TGTGCCAGCAGCTTGGCGTCCACCGGGGAGCTGTTTTTT.

This clone was seen a few times. The chain employs TRBV19 and TRBJ2-5, with 8 bases matching TRBD1. V was clipped by 5 bases and J by 6 bases; unmatched bases: 8. CDR1 and CDR2 (germline): LNHDA, SQIVND (reference sequence). The CDR3 loop spans 14 amino acids. CDR3 residues: CASSPGQVIQTQYF. CDR3 DNA: TGTGCCAGTAGTCCGGGACAGGTAATCCAGACCCAGTACTTC.

J is TRBJ2-2 and V is TRBV2; 7 positions agree with TRBD1. Germline CDR1 is SNHLY and CDR2 is FYNNEI. With V trimmed by 5 bases and J by 5 bases, 5 bases remained unmatched. The CDR3 contains 14 residues. CDR3 DNA sequence: TGTGCCAGCAGTTCCGGGACAGTTACCGGGGAGCTGTTTTTT. Translating gives CASSSGTVTGELFF.

This CDR3 reads CASSLADYEQYF. Here the CDR3 DNA reads TGTGCCAGCAGTTTGGCAGACTACGAGCAGTACTTC. V usage is TRBV28 and J usage is TRBJ2-7; D unclear. The V gene's germline CDR1 is MDHEN and CDR2 SYDVKM. This CDR3 region has 12 residues. V lost 3 bases to trimming and J lost 3 bases, with 6 bases between them.

The gene calls are TRBV15 and TRBJ1-5; 8 bases align to TRBD1. The germline CDR1 and CDR2 sequences are LNHNV and YYDKDF (reference sequence). The CDR3 contains 16 residues. The junction had 12 bases not matched to a gene; V was cut back by 5 bases and J by 6 bases. As DNA, the CDR3 is TGTGCCACCAGCCAACCTCTGGGCAGGGGGCCTCAGCCCCAGCATTTT. Residues: CATSQPLGRGPQPQHF.

J is TRBJ2-5 and V is TRBV5-4, with a tentative D call TRBD2 (7 bases). Germline V gene data show CDR1 as SGHNT and CDR2 as YYREEE (reference sequence). V gave up 2 bases and J gave up 3 bases, with 11 bases separating them. The CDR3 sequence is 14 residues long. CDR3 nucleotides: TGTGCCAGCAGCTTCAGGGGAGGGGAAGAGACCCAGTACTTC. Its protein product is CASSFRGGEETQYF.

The V and J genes are TRBV19 and TRBJ2-7; a possible D gene is TRBD2 (6 bases). The CDR3 loop spans 15 amino acids. V was cut by 0 bases and J by 0 bases, with 9 bases left in between. Germline V lookup: CDR1 LNHDA, CDR2 SQIVND (reference sequence). This CDR3 reads CASSIDGGFSYEQYF. The CDR3 DNA reads as TGTGCCAGTAGTATAGATGGAGGGTTCTCCTACGAGCAGTACTTC.

The chain couples TRBV7-8 to TRBJ2-7, with TRBD2 matching 13 bases. J lost 2 bases, V lost 4 bases, and 2 bases had no gene match. The CDR3 contains 15 residues. Per germline, CDR1 SGHVS and CDR2 FQNEAQ. As DNA, the CDR3 is TGTGCCAGCAGCTCCACTAGCGGGAGGGCCTACGAGCAGTACTTC. Protein sequence: CASSSTSGRAYEQYF.

This chain links TRBV4-3 with TRBJ2-3, with 9 nucleotides matching TRBD2. Trimming removed 0 bases from V and 2 bases from J; junction bases left unmatched: 6. This CDR3 is 17 amino acids long. CDR1 is LGHNA, CDR2 YSLEER, per germline. Here the CDR3 DNA reads TGCGCCAGCAGCCAAGAACCAGCGGGAGGCCTCACAGATACGCAGTATTTT. The encoded protein is CASSQEPAGGLTDTQYF.

This chain joins TRBV9 and TRBJ1-4; 8 bases are a match to TRBD1. The ends lost 4 bases at V and 8 bases at J; junction bases unmatched: 13. The CDR3 spans 16 residues. In germline, CDR1 is SGDLS, CDR2 YYNGEE. CDR3 nucleotide sequence: TGTGCCAGCAGCAGTGACCAGGGGGCCGGTCGGGAAAAACTGTTTTTT. This encodes CASSSDQGAGREKLFF.

This chain uses TRBV27 with TRBJ2-3; no definite D call. Trimming cost V 4 bases and J 2 bases, with 13 bases left between them. This CDR3 contains 15 residues. Per the germline V gene, CDR1 is MNHEY and CDR2 is SMNVEV (reference sequence). This CDR3 reads CASSSSTFYTDTQYF. Written as DNA, the CDR3 is TGTGCCAGCAGTTCGTCCACTTTCTACACAGATACGCAGTATTTT.

This chain joins TRBV2 and TRBJ1-1; D remains unclear. CDR3 length: 12 residues. Trimming shortened V by 10 bases and J by 10 bases, and 19 bases separated the two germline ends. Germline values: CDR1 SNHLY, CDR2 FYNNEI. The CDR3 bases are TGTGCCACCTCCCTAGGGCAAGAGGGAGCTTTCTTT. Translating it yields CATSLGQEGAFF.

For this clone: The same CDR3 arises from other DNA sequences in this sample as well. The J gene is TRBJ1-2, the V gene TRBV6-6, with 7 bases matching TRBD1. V dropped 2 bases and J dropped 3; count of bases not matched to a gene: 3. Per germline, CDR1 MNHNY and CDR2 SVGAGI (reference sequence). The CDR3 totals 14 residues. The CDR3 nucleotides are TGTGCCAGCAGTTACGGGACAGCTGACTATGGCTACACCTTC. Amino acid sequence: CASSYGTADYGYTF.

This rearrangement joins TRBV28 to TRBJ1-4; 9 bases are shared with TRBD1. The length of the CDR3 is 15 residues. The V and J ends lost 2 bases and 7 bases, in that order; junction bases with no gene match: 5. In germline, CDR1 is MDHEN, CDR2 SYDVKM. The chain's CDR3 is CASSLGGTGSEKLFF. The CDR3 nucleotides are TGTGCCAGCAGTTTAGGGGGGACAGGGAGTGAAAAACTGTTTTTT.

The V gene is TRBV11-3, the J gene TRBJ2-2, with 8 nucleotides matching TRBD2. Trimming took 5 bases from V and 3 from J; bases not matched to a gene: 5. This CDR3 has 15 amino acids. Germline V gene lookup returns CDR1 SGHNT and CDR2 YENEEA. The DNA for the CDR3 is TGTGCCAGCAGCGGCGGGAGGCTGGACACCGGGGAGCTGTTTTTT. It is translated as CASSGGRLDTGELFF. Looking up the rest from reference TRBV11-3 and TRBJ2-2 gives the full variable domain: EAGVVQSPRYKIIEKKQPVAFWCNPISGHNTLYWYLQNLGQGPELLIRYENEEAVDDSQLPKDRFSAERLKGVDSTLKIQPAELGDSAVYLCASSGGRLDTGELFFGEGSRLTVL.

The chain recombines TRBV5-1 with TRBJ2-1, with D possibly TRBD1 on 6 matching bases. The germline gives CDR1 SGHRS, CDR2 YFSETQ. The CDR3 extends over 14 amino acids. Trimming left V 6 bases short and J 8 bases short, with 18 bases between. CDR3 DNA sequence: TGCGCCAGCAACCTTATAGAACAGGGTGATGAGCAGTTCTTC. Translating gives CASNLIEQGDEQFF.